This T cell receptor (beta chain) originates from a study of T-cell reconstitution after alpha-beta-depleted transplantation in children. Whole-study results and caveats: The main origin of T-cell counts and diversity one year after transplant was newly produced T cells. The origin of high day-60 TCRbeta diversity in some patients lay in surviving recipient T cells and thymic progenitors. Roughly two months post-transplant, alpha-beta T cells reportedly originated from several hundred graft clones that had expanded.

About this clonotype: No antigen is known for it.

The CDR3 has 13 amino acids. V was shortened by 6 bases and J by 5 bases, with 16 bases between the two germline ends. Germline V gene data show CDR1 as DFQATT and CDR2 as SNEGSKA (reference sequence). Unique molecular identifiers featured in how the TCRbeta library was prepared. Each CDR3 protein is one row after TCRdb ran MiXCR on the PCR reads. Among around 45,000 distinct CDR3 sequences, roughly half were seen once, and the ten largest hold 35% to 45%. The chain is built from TRBV20-1 and TRBJ2-5; maybe TRBD2 (6 bases). The receptor's source is a boy under two years old with SCID, due to receive a stem cell transplant. The specimen was peripheral blood, collected before TCRalphabeta/CD19-depleted stem cell transplant. CDR3 region: CSAIPGVRETQYF. The CDR3 DNA is TGCAGTGCCATCCCGGGGGTCAGGGAGACCCAGTACTTC.